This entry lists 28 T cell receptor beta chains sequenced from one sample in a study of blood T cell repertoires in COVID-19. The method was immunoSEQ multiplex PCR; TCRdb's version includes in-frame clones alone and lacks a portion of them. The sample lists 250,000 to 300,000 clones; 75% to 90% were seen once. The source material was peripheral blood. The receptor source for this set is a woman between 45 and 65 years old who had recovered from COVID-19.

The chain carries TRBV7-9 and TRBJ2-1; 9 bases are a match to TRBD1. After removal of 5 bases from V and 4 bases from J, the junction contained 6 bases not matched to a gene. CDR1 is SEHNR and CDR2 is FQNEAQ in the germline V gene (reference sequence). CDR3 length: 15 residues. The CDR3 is CASSPRDRAYNEQFF. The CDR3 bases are TGTGCCAGCAGCCCCCGGGACAGGGCTTACAATGAGCAGTTCTTC.

DNA of the CDR3: TGTGCCAGCAGCCTAGGCGGGACAGGGGCCTACGAGCAGTACTTC. Translated, it gives CASSLGGTGAYEQYF. This sequence joins TRBV28 and TRBJ2-7; 10 positions match TRBD1. J lost 2 bases, V lost 6 bases, and 7 bases had no gene match. Germline V gene lookup returns CDR1 MDHEN and CDR2 SYDVKM. The CDR3 spans 15 residues.

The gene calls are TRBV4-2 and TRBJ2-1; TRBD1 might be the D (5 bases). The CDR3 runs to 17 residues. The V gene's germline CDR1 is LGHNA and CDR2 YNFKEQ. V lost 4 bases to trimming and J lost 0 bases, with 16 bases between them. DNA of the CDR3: TGTGCCAGCAGCCGGGGCGGTTTCAGCCCCTCCTACAATGAGCAGTTCTTC. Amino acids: CASSRGGFSPSYNEQFF.

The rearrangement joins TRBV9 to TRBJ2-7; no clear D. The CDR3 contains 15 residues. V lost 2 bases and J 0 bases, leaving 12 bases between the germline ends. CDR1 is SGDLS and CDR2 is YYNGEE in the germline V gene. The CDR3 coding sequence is TGTGCCAGCAGCGTCGGGTCGGCCCTCTCCTACGAGCAGTACTTC. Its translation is CASSVGSALSYEQYF.

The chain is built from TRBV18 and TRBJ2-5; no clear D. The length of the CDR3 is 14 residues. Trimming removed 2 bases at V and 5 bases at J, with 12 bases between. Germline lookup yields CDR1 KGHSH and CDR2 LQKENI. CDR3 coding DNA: TGTGCCAGCTCACCATCGTATGCCGCGGAGACCCAGTACTTC. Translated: CASSPSYAAETQYF.

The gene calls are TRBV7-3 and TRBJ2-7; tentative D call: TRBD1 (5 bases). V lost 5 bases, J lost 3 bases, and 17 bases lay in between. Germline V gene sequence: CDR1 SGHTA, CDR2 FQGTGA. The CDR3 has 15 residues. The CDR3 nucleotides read TGTGCCAGCAGCCCCGTGGGGCAGGAGATCTACGAGCAGTACTTC. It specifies CASSPVGQEIYEQYF.

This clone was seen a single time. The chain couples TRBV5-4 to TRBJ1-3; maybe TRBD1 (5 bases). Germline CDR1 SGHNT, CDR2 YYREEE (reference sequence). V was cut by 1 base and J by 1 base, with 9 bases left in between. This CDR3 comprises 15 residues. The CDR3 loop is CASSLRGGSGNTIYF. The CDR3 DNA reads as TGTGCCAGCAGCTTGAGGGGCGGATCTGGAAACACCATATATTTT.

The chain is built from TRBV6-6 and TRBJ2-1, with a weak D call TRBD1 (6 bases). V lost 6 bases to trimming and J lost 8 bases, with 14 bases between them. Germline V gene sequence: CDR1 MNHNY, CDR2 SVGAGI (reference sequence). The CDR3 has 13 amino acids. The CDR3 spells CASSSRGDDEQFF. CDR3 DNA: TGTGCCAGCAGCTCCAGGGGCGACGATGAGCAGTTCTTC.

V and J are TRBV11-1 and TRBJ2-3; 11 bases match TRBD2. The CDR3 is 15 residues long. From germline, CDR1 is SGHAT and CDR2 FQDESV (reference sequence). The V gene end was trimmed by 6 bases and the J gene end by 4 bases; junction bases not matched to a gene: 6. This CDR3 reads CASSILAGVADTQYF. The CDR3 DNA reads TGTGCCAGCAGTATACTAGCGGGAGTAGCAGATACGCAGTATTTT.

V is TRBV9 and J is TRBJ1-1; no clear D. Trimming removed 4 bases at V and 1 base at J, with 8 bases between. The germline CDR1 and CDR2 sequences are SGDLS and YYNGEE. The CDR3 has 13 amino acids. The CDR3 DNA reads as TGTGCCAGCAGCCTCAGATGGAACACTGAAGCTTTCTTT. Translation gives CASSLRWNTEAFF.

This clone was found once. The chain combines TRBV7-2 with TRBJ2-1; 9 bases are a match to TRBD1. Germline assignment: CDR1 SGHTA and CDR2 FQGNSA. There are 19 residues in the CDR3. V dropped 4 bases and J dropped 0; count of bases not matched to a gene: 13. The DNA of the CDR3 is TGTGCCAGCAGCTCCATCCGGGACAGGGTTAGGATCTCCTACAATGAGCAGTTCTTC. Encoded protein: CASSSIRDRVRISYNEQFF.

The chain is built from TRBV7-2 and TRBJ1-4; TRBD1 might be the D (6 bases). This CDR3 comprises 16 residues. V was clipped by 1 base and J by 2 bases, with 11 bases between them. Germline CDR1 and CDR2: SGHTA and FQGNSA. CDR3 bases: TGTGCCAGCAGCTTAGAATGGGGGCCCACTAATGAAAAACTGTTTTTT. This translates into CASSLEWGPTNEKLFF. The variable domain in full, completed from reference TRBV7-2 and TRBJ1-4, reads GAGVSQSPSNKVTEKGKDVELRCDPISGHTALYWYRQSLGQGLEFLIYFQGNSAPDKSGLPSDRFSAERTGGSVSTLTIQRTQQEDSAVYLCASSLEWGPTNEKLFFGSGTQLSVL.

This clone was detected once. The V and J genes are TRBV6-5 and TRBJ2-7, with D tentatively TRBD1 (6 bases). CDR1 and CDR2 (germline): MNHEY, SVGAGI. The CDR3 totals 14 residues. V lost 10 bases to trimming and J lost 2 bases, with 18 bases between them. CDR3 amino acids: CATHPWDKPYEQYF. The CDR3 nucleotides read TGTGCCACTCACCCATGGGACAAGCCCTACGAGCAGTACTTC.

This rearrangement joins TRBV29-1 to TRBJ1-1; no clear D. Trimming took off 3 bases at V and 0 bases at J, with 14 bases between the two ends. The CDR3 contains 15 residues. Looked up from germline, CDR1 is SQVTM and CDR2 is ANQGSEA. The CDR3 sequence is CSVEGKSGVNTEAFF. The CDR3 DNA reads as TGCAGCGTTGAGGGTAAGAGCGGGGTGAACACTGAAGCTTTCTTT.

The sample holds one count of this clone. The CDR3 DNA follows: TGTGCCAGCAGCTTAACCGTTCCTAGCGGGAGACTATACAATGAGCAGTTCTTC. This encodes CASSLTVPSGRLYNEQFF. The chain carries TRBV7-3 and TRBJ2-1, with TRBD2 identical over 10 bases. The V gene's germline CDR1 is SGHTA and CDR2 FQGTGA. The CDR3 sequence is 18 residues long. V was pared by 0 bases and J by 4 bases, with 9 bases of the junction left unmatched.

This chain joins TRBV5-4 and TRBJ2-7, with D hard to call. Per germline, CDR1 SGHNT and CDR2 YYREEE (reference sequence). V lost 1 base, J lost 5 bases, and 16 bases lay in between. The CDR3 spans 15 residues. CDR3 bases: TGTGCCAGCAGCTTGCGGAGCGCCCCGTGGGACGAGCAGTACTTC. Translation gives CASSLRSAPWDEQYF.

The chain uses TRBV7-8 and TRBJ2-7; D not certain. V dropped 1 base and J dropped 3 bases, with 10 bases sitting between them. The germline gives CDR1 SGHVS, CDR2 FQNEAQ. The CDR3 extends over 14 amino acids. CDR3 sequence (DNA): TGTGCCAGCAGCTTAGGCCAGGTTAACTACGAGCAGTACTTC. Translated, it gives CASSLGQVNYEQYF.

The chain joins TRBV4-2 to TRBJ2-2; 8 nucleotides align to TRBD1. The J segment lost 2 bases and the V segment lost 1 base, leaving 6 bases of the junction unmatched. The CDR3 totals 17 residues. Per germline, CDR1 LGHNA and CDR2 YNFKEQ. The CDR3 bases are TGTGCCAGCAGCCAAGGACAGGGGCGGTTCAACACCGGGGAGCTGTTTTTT. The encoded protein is CASSQGQGRFNTGELFF.

The CDR3 nucleotides read TGCAGCGGACTAGCGGGGAATGAGCAGTTCTTC. Translated, it gives CSGLAGNEQFF. The rearrangement links TRBV29-1 to TRBJ2-1, with 11 bases identical to TRBD2. Germline V lookup: CDR1 SQVTM, CDR2 ANQGSEA. CDR3 length equals 11 residues. Trimming took 7 bases from V and 7 from J; bases not matched to a gene: 0.

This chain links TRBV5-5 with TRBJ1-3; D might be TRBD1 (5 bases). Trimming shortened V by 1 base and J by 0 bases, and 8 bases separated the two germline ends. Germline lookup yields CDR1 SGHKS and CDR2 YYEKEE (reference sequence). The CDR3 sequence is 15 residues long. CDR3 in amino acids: CASSLMGGSGNTIYF. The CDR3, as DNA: TGTGCCAGCAGCTTGATGGGGGGCTCTGGAAACACCATATATTTT.

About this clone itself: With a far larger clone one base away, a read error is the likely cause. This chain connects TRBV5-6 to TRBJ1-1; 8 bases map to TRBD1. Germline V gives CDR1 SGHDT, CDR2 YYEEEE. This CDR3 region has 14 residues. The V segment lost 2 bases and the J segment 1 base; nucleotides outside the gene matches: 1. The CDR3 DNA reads TGTGCCAGCAGCTTCGGGACAGGGAACACTGAAGCTTTCTTT. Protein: CASSFGTGNTEAFF.

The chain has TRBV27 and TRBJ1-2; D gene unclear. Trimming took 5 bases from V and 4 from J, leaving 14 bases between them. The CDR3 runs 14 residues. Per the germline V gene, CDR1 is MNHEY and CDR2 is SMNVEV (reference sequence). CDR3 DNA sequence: TGTGCCAGCAGTCCTCCCGCTCGGGTCTATGGCTACACCTTC. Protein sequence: CASSPPARVYGYTF.

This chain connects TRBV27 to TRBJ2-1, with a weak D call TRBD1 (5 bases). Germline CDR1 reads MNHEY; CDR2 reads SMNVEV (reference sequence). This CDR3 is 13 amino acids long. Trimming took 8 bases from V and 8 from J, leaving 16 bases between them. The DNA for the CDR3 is TGTGCCAGCGGCCCCCAGGGCGGTGATGAGCAGTTCTTC. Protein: CASGPQGGDEQFF.

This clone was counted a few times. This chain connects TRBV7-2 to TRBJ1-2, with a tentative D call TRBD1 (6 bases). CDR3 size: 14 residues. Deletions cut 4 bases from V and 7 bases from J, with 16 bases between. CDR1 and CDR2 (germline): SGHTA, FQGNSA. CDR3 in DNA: TGTGCCAGCAGCTCCCGGGGGGCGATCGCTGGCTACACCTTC. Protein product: CASSSRGAIAGYTF.

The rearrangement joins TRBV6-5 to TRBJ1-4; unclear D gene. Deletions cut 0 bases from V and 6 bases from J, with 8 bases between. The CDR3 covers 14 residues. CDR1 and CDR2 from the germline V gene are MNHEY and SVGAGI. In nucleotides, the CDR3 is TGTGCCAGCAGTTACTCCGGCAGCGATGAAAAACTGTTTTTT. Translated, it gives CASSYSGSDEKLFF.

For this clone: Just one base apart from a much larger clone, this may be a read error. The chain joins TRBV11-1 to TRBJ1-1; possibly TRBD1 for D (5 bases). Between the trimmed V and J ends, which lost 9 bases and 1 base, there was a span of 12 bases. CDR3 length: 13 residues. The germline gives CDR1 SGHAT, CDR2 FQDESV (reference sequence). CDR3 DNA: TGTGCCAGTAGCCCAGGGTGGAACACTGAAGCTTTCTTT. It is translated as CASSPGWNTEAFF.

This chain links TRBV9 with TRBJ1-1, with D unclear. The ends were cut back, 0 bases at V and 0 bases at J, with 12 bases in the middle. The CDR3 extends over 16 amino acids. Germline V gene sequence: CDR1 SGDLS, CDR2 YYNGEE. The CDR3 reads CASSVGSSILNTEAFF. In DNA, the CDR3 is TGTGCCAGCAGCGTAGGATCGTCTATCCTGAACACTGAAGCTTTCTTT. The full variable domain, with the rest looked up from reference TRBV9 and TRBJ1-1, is DSGVTQTPKHLITATGQRVTLRCSPRSGDLSVYWYQQSLDQGLQFLIQYYNGEERAKGNILERFSAQQFPDLHSELNLSSLELGDSALYFCASSVGSSILNTEAFFGQGTRLTVV.

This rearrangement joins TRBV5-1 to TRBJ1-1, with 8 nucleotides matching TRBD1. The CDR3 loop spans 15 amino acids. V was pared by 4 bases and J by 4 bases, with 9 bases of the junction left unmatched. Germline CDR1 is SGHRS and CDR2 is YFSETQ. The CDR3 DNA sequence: TGCGCCAGCAGCCAAACGGACAGGGAGAGCACTGAAGCTTTCTTT. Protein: CASSQTDRESTEAFF.